Listed below are T cell receptor beta chains from one sample, sequenced in a study of early T cells in non-severe SARS-CoV-2 infection. TCRdb re-called the 5' RACE reads through MiXCR, storing one row per CDR3 protein. The sample contains tens of thousands of distinct CDR3 sequences, roughly 10% of which appear only once. The sample in question was whole blood, obtained at baseline. All receptors derive from an adult who was a healthcare worker with PCR-confirmed SARS-CoV-2 infection or an uninfected control (not recorded which). The CDR3 runs from the conserved cysteine through the conserved F or W. D genes are given only for firm matches. Not every row has a clone size; where given, it reads once, few, many or a size class.

V	D	J	size	DNA	CDR3
TRBV6-2/TRBV6-3	NA	TRBJ1-1	NA	TGTGCCAGCAGTTTATTAGACACTGAAGCTTTCTTT	CASSLLDTEAFF
TRBV28	NA	TRBJ1-1	many	TGTGCCAGCAGTTCTTTGACTCGAAAGGGGGAGGAAGCTTTCTTT	CASSSLTRKGEEAFF
TRBV30	NA	TRBJ2-2	NA	TGTGCCTTAATTGGGACACCCAACACCGGGGAGCTGTTTTTT	CALIGTPNTGELFF
TRBV27	NA	TRBJ1-2	few	TGTGCCAGCAGTTTTGTGAATTCCCGCTATGGCTACACCTTC	CASSFVNSRYGYTF
TRBV14	NA	TRBJ1-2	few	TGTGCCAGCAGCCAAGATCTACAGGGAGGGAGACAAGGCTACACCTTC	CASSQDLQGGRQGYTF
TRBV20-1	TRBD1	TRBJ1-2	many	TGCAGTGCTAGAGGGGGACAGGGCTACACCTTC	CSARGGQGYTF
TRBV6-5	TRBD1	TRBJ1-2	NA	TGTGCCAGCAGCGGATCCAACTTGGACAGGGCCTATGGCTACACCTTC	CASSGSNLDRAYGYTF
TRBV5-1	TRBD1	TRBJ2-2	many	TGCGCCAGCAGCTTGGAGGGGGCCACCGGGGAGCTGTTTTTT	CASSLEGATGELFF
TRBV29-1	TRBD1	TRBJ1-2	few	TGCAGCGTCGGGGACAGCTATGGCTACACCTTC	CSVGDSYGYTF
TRBV29-1	NA	TRBJ1-5	many	TGCAGCGTTGGAGGGGCTGAACAGCCCCAGCATTTT	CSVGGAEQPQHF
TRBV20-1	TRBD1	TRBJ2-5	many	TGCAGTGCTGGGGGACAGCCTTGGGGGGAGACCCAGTACTTC	CSAGGQPWGETQYF
TRBV9	TRBD2	TRBJ2-5	few	TGTGCCAGCAGCGCGACTAGCGGGCAAGAGACCCAGTACTTC	CASSATSGQETQYF
TRBV7-2	NA	TRBJ1-1	few	TGTGCCAGCAAAATCGACAGCCTCGGCACTGAAGCTTTCTTT	CASKIDSLGTEAFF
TRBV7-3	TRBD2	TRBJ2-7	few	TGTGCCAGCAGTCTCCGGGAGGGCGGAGAGCAGTACTTC	CASSLREGGEQYF
TRBV7-8	NA	TRBJ2-1	many	TGTGCCAGCAGCTTAATGGGCAATGAGCAGTTCTTC	CASSLMGNEQFF
TRBV9	NA	TRBJ1-3	NA	TGTGCCAGCAGCGACCGGACGGGAGCCTCTGGAAACACCATATATTTT	CASSDRTGASGNTIYF
TRBV28	TRBD2	TRBJ2-1	many	TGTGCCAGCAACACTCCCGGGACTAGCGGGGGCCTGAGCTCCTACAATGAGCAGTTCTTC	CASNTPGTSGGLSSYNEQFF
TRBV9	NA	TRBJ2-3	few	TGTGCCAGCAGCGTAGAAGCGGGCCAAGGTGGCGCAGATACGCAGTATTTT	CASSVEAGQGGADTQYF
TRBV12-3/TRBV12-4	NA	TRBJ2-2	few	TGTGCCAGCACCCTGGTTCCGAACACCGGGGAGCTGTTTTTT	CASTLVPNTGELFF
TRBV29-1	TRBD2	TRBJ2-1	NA	TGCAGCGCTAGCGGGGGGGCGAGGAATGAGCAGTTCTTC	CSASGGARNEQFF
TRBV6-6	TRBD1	TRBJ2-7	few	TGTGCCAGCAGTTTCGTGTCGGGGTCTGGACAGGGGAACCTGGGGAGGCAATACGAGCAGTACTTC	CASSFVSGSGQGNLGRQYEQYF
TRBV4-1	TRBD1	TRBJ1-5	few	TGCGCCAGCAGCCGATCGAGGACAGGTGATCAGCCCCAGCATTTT	CASSRSRTGDQPQHF
TRBV6-6	TRBD2	TRBJ2-1	NA	TGTGCCAGCGCCCCGGGACTAGGCTACAATGAGCAGTTCTTC	CASAPGLGYNEQFF
TRBV10-2	NA	TRBJ1-2	NA	TGCGCCAGCAGTGAAGCAGAAAACTATGGCTACACCTTC	CASSEAENYGYTF
TRBV29-1	NA	TRBJ1-1	few	TGCAGCGTTATCCCAGGGGCGACTGAAGCTTTCTTT	CSVIPGATEAFF
TRBV6-1	NA	TRBJ1-3	NA	TGTGCCAGCAGTGATTCGCCAACTGGAAACACCATATATTTT	CASSDSPTGNTIYF
TRBV19	NA	TRBJ1-6	NA	TGTGCCAGTAGTCCCCCAAATTCACCCCTCCACTTT	CASSPPNSPLHF
TRBV7-9	NA	TRBJ1-3	NA	TGTGCCAGCAGCTTTAGCTCCGGGCTTGGAAACACCATATATTTT	CASSFSSGLGNTIYF
TRBV20-1	TRBD2	TRBJ2-2	many	TGCAGTGCTAGAGATCCGATAGCGGGTGATACCGGGGAGCTGTTTTTT	CSARDPIAGDTGELFF
TRBV7-2	TRBD2	TRBJ2-2	few	TGTGCCAGCAGCTTAGACCCCAAGGCTAGCGGGACCGGGGAGCTGTTTTTT	CASSLDPKASGTGELFF
TRBV3-1	NA	TRBJ1-1	few	TGTGCCAGCAGCCAAGTAGGGTATAACACTGAAGCTTTCTTT	CASSQVGYNTEAFF
TRBV29-1	NA	TRBJ2-1	NA	TGCAGCGTTGAGGGCAGTAGCAATGAGCAGTTCTTC	CSVEGSSNEQFF
TRBV5-6	NA	TRBJ2-7	NA	TGTGCCAGCAGCTTGAATGGGCAGCCCAACGACGAGCAGTACTTC	CASSLNGQPNDEQYF
TRBV7-9	TRBD2	TRBJ2-3	many	TGTGCCAGCAGCTTACCCAGACTAGCCCCCCAGGATACGCAGTATTTT	CASSLPRLAPQDTQYF
TRBV6-2/TRBV6-3	NA	TRBJ2-1	NA	TGTGCCAGCGTGGCTGGGGGGGGCCGCCCAGGCGAGCAGTTCTTC	CASVAGGGRPGEQFF
TRBV6-5	TRBD2	TRBJ2-4	many	TGTGCCAGCAGGGATTCTAGCGGGGGAAAAAACATTCAGTACTTC	CASRDSSGGKNIQYF
TRBV27	TRBD2	TRBJ2-3	many	TGTGCCAGCAGTTTGTGGTCGATAACTAGCGTGGATACGCAGTATTTT	CASSLWSITSVDTQYF
TRBV7-2	NA	TRBJ2-2	few	TGTGCCAGCAGCTTAATGCTAGGGCACACCGGGGAGCTGTTTTTT	CASSLMLGHTGELFF
TRBV18	NA	TRBJ2-3	many	TGTGCCAGCTCATCACTAGCTGGTTCAAGCACAGATACGCAGTATTTT	CASSSLAGSSTDTQYF
TRBV7-2	TRBD2	TRBJ2-1	many	TGTGCCAGCAGCTTAGTCGGGGGGGCCTTTGGGTTCTACAATGAGCAGTTCTTC	CASSLVGGAFGFYNEQFF
TRBV11-2	NA	TRBJ2-1	many	TGTGCCAGCAGCTTAGATCGGGGGTCCCACAATGAGCAGTTCTTC	CASSLDRGSHNEQFF
TRBV20-1	NA	TRBJ2-5	NA	TGCAGTGCTCGTGAGGTAGAGACCCAGTACTTC	CSAREVETQYF
TRBV12-3/TRBV12-4	TRBD1	TRBJ1-6	few	TGTGCCAGCAGGGGGACAGGAGCCGGTTCACCCCTCCACTTT	CASRGTGAGSPLHF
TRBV10-3	TRBD1	TRBJ2-3	few	TGTGCCACCCGGCCGGGACAGGGTGCAGATACGCAGTATTTT	CATRPGQGADTQYF
TRBV29-1	NA	TRBJ1-1	NA	TGCAGCGTTGCTAGGGGTTTGAACACTGAAGCTTTCTTT	CSVARGLNTEAFF
TRBV18	NA	TRBJ2-6	many	TGTGCCAGCTCACCACTCAACTGGTCCCCTGGGGCCAACGTCCTGACTTTC	CASSPLNWSPGANVLTF
TRBV5-1	TRBD1	TRBJ1-1	NA	TGCGCCAGCAGATCACAGGGGGCGGGCACTGAAGCTTTCTTT	CASRSQGAGTEAFF
TRBV7-8	NA	TRBJ2-6	few	TGTGCCAGCAGAGGCTCTGGGGCCAACGTCCTGACTTTC	CASRGSGANVLTF
TRBV20-1	TRBD2	TRBJ2-1	NA	TGCAGTGCTGTAGCGGGGGCGTGGAATGAGCAGTTCTTC	CSAVAGAWNEQFF
TRBV3-1	NA	TRBJ2-5	few	TGTGCCAGCAGCCGATTCGCGGGGGCCTCCGAGACCCAGTACTTC	CASSRFAGASETQYF
TRBV7-7	TRBD2	TRBJ2-3	NA	TGTGCCAGCAGCGCGGGACTAGCCGGAGATACGCAGTATTTT	CASSAGLAGDTQYF
TRBV30	NA	TRBJ1-2	many	TGTGCCTCCAAGCTGCGACAGGAAGGCTACACCTTC	CASKLRQEGYTF
TRBV18	NA	TRBJ1-2	many	TGTGCCAGCTCACAAGCAAGAGGGAACGGCTACACCTTC	CASSQARGNGYTF
TRBV6-2/TRBV6-3	NA	TRBJ2-5	NA	TGTGCCAGCAGTTACTTTCCTCACCAAGAGACCCAGTACTTC	CASSYFPHQETQYF
TRBV7-9	NA	TRBJ1-2	once	TGTGCCAGCAGCTTAGCGGGGGCGCTTGGCTACACCTTC	CASSLAGALGYTF